This T cell receptor (beta chain) was observed in a study of identical twins. Study-wide results and caveats: Conclusions were based on cross-sectional statistical analysis, without following the same donors.

The germline V gene encodes CDR1 SGHRS and CDR2 YFSETQ. The CDR3 spans 15 residues. Trimming stripped 4 bases from V and 7 bases from J, with 20 bases between. TCRdb re-analysed the 5' RACE reads in MiXCR, keeping a single row per CDR3 protein. The sample carries around 680,000 distinct CDR3 sequences, less than 10% recorded once. A remark on this clonotype: The antigen is unknown.

These same records also appear under a second study, on yellow fever vaccine responses in identical twins.

The source of this sequence is a woman aged 18-35 years in good health. Sequenced input: PBMCs. The genes are TRBV5-1 and TRBJ1-1, with D maybe TRBD1 (6 bases). CDR3 DNA sequence: TGCGCCAGCAGCCGGGAACAGGGTATGAGTGGTGAAGCTTTCTTT. Translation gives CASSREQGMSGEAFF.